Listed here are 14 T cell receptor beta chains from one sample, sequenced in a study of metastatic and nonmetastatic thyroid tumors (dated by TCRdb to about 2020). No treatment had been received by any patient before thyroid surgery. Library construction relied on PCR. This sample was sequenced with an Illumina HiSeq 4000. TCRdb ran its own pipeline on the public reads, namely fastp trimming at Q25 and MiXCR clone calling, and kept in-frame beta chains. In this sample the table shows about 40,000 clones, about 15% of which occur a single time. The top ten clonotypes cover about 3.8% of the sample. What was sequenced was blood. The receptors come from a female donor with papillary thyroid cancer or a benign thyroid nodule (not recorded which). Some clones in this sample may be carry-over from other donors' samples.

This clone occurred a few times. The chain recombines TRBV15 with TRBJ1-2; 8 nucleotides align to TRBD1. CDR1 LNHNV and CDR2 YYDKDF come from the germline V gene (reference sequence). The CDR3 contains 16 residues. Germline trimming cut 6 bases from V and 3 bases from J; bases unmatched to any gene: 12. For the CDR3, the DNA is TGTGCCACCAGAGGGGGCTACGGACAGGGTGACTATGGCTACACCTTC. It yields the protein CATRGGYGQGDYGYTF.

V usage is TRBV3-1 and J usage is TRBJ2-7; 9 bases align to TRBD2. V shed 3 bases, J shed 4 bases, and the junction held 7 bases outside the gene matches. The CDR3 runs 15 residues. Germline CDR1 LGHDT, CDR2 YNNKEL (reference sequence). CDR3 residues: CASSHQTSGDYEQYF. The CDR3 nucleotides read TGTGCCAGCAGCCATCAGACTAGCGGAGATTACGAGCAGTACTTC.

This clone was counted ten times or more. V gene TRBV4-1 combines with J gene TRBJ2-5; 13 bases agree with TRBD2. V shed 0 bases and J 2 bases; nucleotides not matched to a gene: 9. The CDR3 sequence is 19 residues long. CDR1 and CDR2 from the germline V gene are MGHRA and YSYEKL. The CDR3: CASSQEKSGTSGAQETQYF. Written as DNA, the CDR3 is TGCGCCAGCAGCCAAGAGAAATCCGGGACTAGCGGGGCACAAGAGACCCAGTACTTC.

This clone was observed many times. The V call is TRBV4-1, the J call TRBJ1-1; D not resolved. The CDR3 extends over 11 amino acids. Between the trimmed V and J ends, which lost 4 bases and 3 bases, there was a span of 3 bases. Germline V lookup: CDR1 MGHRA, CDR2 YSYEKL. The CDR3 here is CASSRDTEAFF. The DNA of the CDR3 is TGCGCCAGCAGCCGGGACACTGAAGCTTTCTTT.

This clone was detected ten times or more. V gene TRBV28 combines with J gene TRBJ2-2, with 8 bases identical to TRBD2. The CDR3 contains 18 residues. Germline assignment: CDR1 MDHEN and CDR2 SYDVKM. The V and J ends lost 4 bases and 4 bases, in that order; junction bases with no gene match: 14. CDR3: CASSSTPRGGRITGELFF. The CDR3 DNA reads TGTGCCAGCAGTTCGACCCCCCGGGGGGGCCGGATCACCGGGGAGCTGTTTTTT.

This clone was found many times. The rearrangement links TRBV18 to TRBJ1-1; TRBD1 matches 8 bases. Germline V lookup: CDR1 KGHSH, CDR2 LQKENI. The CDR3 runs 18 residues. J gave up 6 bases and V 0 bases, and 15 bases lay outside the gene matches. This CDR3 reads CASSPPGTGLITVAEAFF. The CDR3 DNA sequence: TGTGCCAGCTCACCACCCGGGACAGGACTAATTACAGTTGCTGAAGCTTTCTTT.

The chain recombines TRBV12-3 or TRBV12-4 with TRBJ1-5, with D unresolved. The CDR3 contains 13 residues. The V end was cut by 4 bases, the J end by 6 bases, with 10 bases between. The CDR3 bases are TGTGCCAGCAGTTCTGATTGGTTTCAGCCCCAGCATTTT. Amino acids: CASSSDWFQPQHF.

V gene TRBV30 combines with J gene TRBJ1-2, with a weak D call TRBD1 (6 bases). This CDR3 has 12 residues. V was clipped by 0 bases and J by 12 bases, with 14 bases between them. Looked up from germline, CDR1 is GTSNPN and CDR2 is SVGIG (reference sequence). The CDR3 coding sequence is TGTGCCTGGAGTGTTGTTGGACAGCGAAACACCTTC. As protein: CAWSVVGQRNTF.

This clone has a count of ten or more. J is TRBJ2-3 and V is TRBV9; maybe TRBD1 (6 bases). Germline assignment: CDR1 SGDLS and CDR2 YYNGEE. CDR3 length equals 15 residues. Trimming stripped 6 bases from V and 5 bases from J, with 19 bases between. This CDR3 reads CASNVGTNNRDTQYF. CDR3 DNA sequence: TGTGCCAGCAATGTTGGGACAAATAATAGAGATACGCAGTATTTT.

This clone was observed at least ten times. This chain connects TRBV2 to TRBJ1-1; 12 bases map to TRBD1. The V and J ends lost 6 bases and 4 bases, in that order; junction bases with no gene match: 6. Looked up from germline, CDR1 is SNHLY and CDR2 is FYNNEI. The CDR3 extends over 15 amino acids. The CDR3 is CASSRDRGPGTEAFF. CDR3 nucleotide sequence: TGTGCCAGCAGCAGGGACAGGGGGCCGGGCACTGAAGCTTTCTTT.

This clone turned up a few times. The junction shows a germline mismatch at one end, possibly a read error. The CDR3 nucleotides read TGTGCCACCATCAGACCTGGACAGGGGAAGGATCAGCCCCAGCATTTT. Encoded protein: CATIRPGQGKDQPQHF. The rearrangement uses TRBV15 and TRBJ1-5, with 9 bases fitting TRBD1. Germline CDR1 is LNHNV and CDR2 is YYDKDF (reference sequence). The CDR3 length is 16 residues.

This clone showed up many times. This chain joins TRBV11-2 and TRBJ1-5, with D maybe TRBD1 (6 bases). Trimming cost V 3 bases and J 2 bases, with 11 bases left between them. Germline assignment: CDR1 SGHAT and CDR2 FQNNGV. The CDR3 runs to 15 residues. CDR3 sequence reads: CASSLTGLGNQPQHF. The CDR3 DNA reads TGTGCCAGCAGCTTGACAGGTCTGGGCAATCAGCCCCAGCATTTT.

About this clone: Mismatch with germline at one junction end may stem from a read error. The chain uses TRBV28 and TRBJ2-2, with D possibly matching TRBD1 (5 bases). Germline loops: CDR1 MDHEN, CDR2 SYDVKM. CDR3 length equals 14 residues. The chain's CDR3 is CASLKGPRTVELFF. The CDR3 DNA sequence: TGTGCCAGCCTTAAGGGGCCGAGGACCGTGGAGCTGTTTTTT.

This clone was recorded a few times. One end of the junction is discordant with germline, which a read error may explain. The chain recombines TRBV29-1 with TRBJ2-2, with a tentative D call TRBD1 (6 bases). This CDR3 comprises 12 residues. Germline V gene data show CDR1 as SQVTM and CDR2 as ANQGSEA. Here the CDR3 DNA reads TGTAGCGCAGGGGAGACCCTCGGGGAGCTGTTTTTT. Translated, it gives CSAGETLGELFF.